Listed here is a single T cell receptor (beta chain). This clonotype was seen ten or more times. Its antigen is still unknown. The record has no base qualities; no much larger clone is one base away. The CDR3 sequence holds 15 residues, the cysteine and phenylalanine included. The sequence is cut down to CDR3 DNA, 45 bases in frame from base 1. V loses 5 bases, J loses 0 bases, and the germline ends lie 17 bases apart. Based on the germline V gene (reference sequence), the CDR1 and CDR2 sequences are DFQATT and SNEGSKA. This specimen belongs to a study of blood T cells in healthy people across ages (dated by TCRdb to the mid-2010s). Broadly, across the study: Template switching captured roughly one uniquely barcoded TCR beta cDNA molecule per two T cells in model experiments. To track age-related changes in TCR beta repertoire diversity, the study relied on deep sequencing normalized with unique cDNA molecular identifiers. The donors were divided into four age groups: young (average 16 years), middle-aged (approximately 39), aged (approximately 64) and long-lived (about 80). To avoid experimental bias, donors of different ages were spread randomly across the sequencing lanes. The study analyzed two additional independent replicas of 1 million unique cDNA reads from the same blood draw for two donors, one aged 18 to 29 and one aged 80 or older. The paper as a whole reports these results and caveats: Estimates of total diversity based on one million sequenced T cells were regarded as lower bounds and as underestimates. Bulk unsorted PBMC profiling prevented conclusive comparison of naive and antigen-experienced compartments. The long-lived group showed more naive CD4+ T cells, fewer expanded clones and increased TCR diversity than the aged group, suggesting age selection. As age increased, observed TCR beta diversity per million T cells dropped in a roughly linear way, and a significant reduction was already evident by age roughly 40. Because donor CMV infection status was unknown, age-related changes in expanded clonotypes were potentially confounded. The percentage of naive T cells measured by flow cytometry correlated strongly with observed TCR beta diversity.

Libraries were prepared through 5' RACE. TCRdb records Illumina HiSeq 2500 as the sequencer. The second PCR ran for about 6 to 12 cycles and used a J-beta primer mix along with a sample-barcoded 5' primer. A unique molecular identifier was introduced onto each TCR beta cDNA molecule by a template-switch 5' adaptor carrying 12 random nucleotides. Each sample yielded at least 2.5 million CDR3-containing paired-end reads. All of the RNA was converted into first-strand cDNA using the Mint cDNA synthesis kit, with a TRBC-specific oligonucleotide serving as the primer. Following uracil-DNA glycosylase treatment, all cDNA underwent a first 18-cycle PCR with the universal primers M1SS and BC2_uni_R. The authors' analysis ran thus. For normalization, 1 million high-quality reads were randomly selected from each sample, with every read carrying a distinct molecular identifier. Instead of being binned into consensus sequences, reads with shared molecular identifiers were discarded. MiTCR, run with a Q25 quality threshold and the strictest error-elimination algorithm, handled CDR3 identification, clonotype clustering and error correction. A nonparametric unseen species model with Euler transformation was used to estimate lower-bound total TCR beta diversity. TCRdb reworked the public reads: Q25 trimming with fastp, MiXCR clone assembly, productive beta chains retained. Each entry is one CDR3 protein sequence, shown with its most common DNA and genes. The V and J calls were determined by TCRdb, not by the authors. Across this sample there are hundreds of thousands of distinct CDR3 sequences, with roughly 20% seen only once. The ten largest clones capture approximately 3.7% of the sample.

Donors were roughly 40 systemically healthy Caucasian individuals from Russia aged 6 to 90 years. Around 10 milliliters of peripheral blood were drawn from each donor into EDTA-treated Vacutainer tubes. Ficoll-Paque density-gradient centrifugation was used to isolate PBMCs, with at least 7 million per sample. Total RNA was extracted from PBMCs with Trizol reagent, with at least 6 micrograms obtained per sample. The percentages of naive CD45RAhigh/CD27high T cells were determined by flow cytometry on a PBMC aliquot from every donor. The sequence was obtained from a man between 65 and 85 years old in good health. The chain is encoded by TRBV20-1 joined to TRBJ2-7; perhaps TRBD2 is the D gene, with 5 bases matching. The sequenced sample was blood. The nucleotides are TGCAGTGCTCCCCTAACAAGGGCGGGCTCCTACGAGCAGTACTTC. Translated, this is CSAPLTRAGSYEQYF.